The 17 T cell receptor beta chains below all came from one sample that was sequenced in a study of beta chain features in type 1 diabetes. cDNA synthesis used the whole RNA isolate, giving expressed TCRB sequences. Sequencing used immunoSEQ multiplex PCR; TCRdb keeps in-frame clones, though not all of them. The profile shows over 700,000 clones, roughly 16% of them singletons. The material sequenced was naive CD4+ T cells from blood. These receptors all stem from a young woman in good health.

This chain uses TRBV2 with TRBJ1-5; D gene uncertain. The CDR3 is 14 residues long. Trimming took 10 bases from V and 3 from J, leaving 16 bases between them. The V gene's germline CDR1 is SNHLY and CDR2 FYNNEI. The CDR3 here is CATFPPWSNQPQHF. In nucleotides, the CDR3 is TGTGCCACATTTCCCCCTTGGTCCAATCAGCCCCAGCATTTT. The full variable domain, rest sourced from reference TRBV2 and TRBJ1-5, is EPEVTQTPSHQVTQMGQEVILRCVPISNHLYFYWYRQILGQKVEFLVSFYNNEISEKSEIFDDQFSVERPDGSNFTLKIRSTKLEDSAMYFCATFPPWSNQPQHFGDGTRLSIL.

Here the CDR3 reads CASSGGPKLDTQYF. The DNA for the CDR3 is TGTGCCAGCAGTGGTGGTCCTAAGTTGGATACGCAGTATTTT. V is TRBV25-1 and J is TRBJ2-3, with D unresolved. The germline V gene has CDR1 MGHDK and CDR2 SYGVNS. The length of the CDR3 is 14 residues. The V and J ends lost 4 bases and 6 bases respectively, with 14 bases between them.

The sample holds a few counts of this clone. J is TRBJ1-2 and V is TRBV27; no firm D call. V lost 5 bases, J lost 8 bases, and 9 bases lay in between. This CDR3 region has 11 residues. Germline V gene sequence: CDR1 MNHEY, CDR2 SMNVEV (reference sequence). This chain's CDR3 is CASSDLRGYTF. CDR3 in DNA: TGTGCCAGCAGTGACCTCAGGGGCTACACCTTC.

This chain uses TRBV10-1 with TRBJ2-1; perhaps TRBD1 as D (5 bases). CDR1 WNHNN and CDR2 SYGVQD come from the germline V gene (reference sequence). Trimming left V 2 bases short and J 1 base short, with 6 bases between. The CDR3 loop spans 14 amino acids. CDR3 coding DNA: TGCGCCAGCAGTGAGGCAGGGTCCTACAATGAGCAGTTCTTC. Translating gives CASSEAGSYNEQFF.

This clone was recorded a few times. The chain couples TRBV18 to TRBJ1-2; D not certain. This CDR3 has 16 amino acids. The V and J ends lost 1 base and 8 bases respectively, with 20 bases between them. The V gene's germline CDR1 is KGHSH and CDR2 LQKENI. DNA for the CDR3: TGTGCCAGCTCACCACTCGCAACCCGCCTTTTTCTCGGCTACACCTTC. Its translation is CASSPLATRLFLGYTF.

J is TRBJ1-4 and V is TRBV7-9; TRBD1 aligns across 11 bases. V lost 5 bases, J lost 7 bases, and 6 bases stayed unmatched. Germline V gives CDR1 SEHNR, CDR2 FQNEAQ (reference sequence). CDR3 length: 15 residues. The CDR3 DNA reads as TGTGCCAGCAGCCCAGGGACAGGGGGAGGTGAAAAACTGTTTTTT. Protein sequence: CASSPGTGGGEKLFF.

This chain uses TRBV9 with TRBJ2-1, with D maybe TRBD2 (5 bases). CDR1 SGDLS and CDR2 YYNGEE come from the germline V gene. Deletions cut 0 bases from V and 2 bases from J, with 9 bases between. CDR3 length equals 15 residues. CDR3 amino acids: CASSVAVGTYNEQFF. The CDR3 DNA is TGTGCCAGCAGCGTAGCAGTCGGGACCTACAATGAGCAGTTCTTC.

This clone was counted a few times. The chain couples TRBV18 to TRBJ2-3; D uncertain. The CDR3 is made up of 14 amino acids. Between the trimmed V and J ends, which lost 6 bases and 0 bases, there was a span of 10 bases. Germline assignment: CDR1 KGHSH and CDR2 LQKENI. This CDR3 reads CASSLLGSTDTQYF. As DNA, the CDR3 is TGTGCCAGCTCCCTGCTGGGTAGCACAGATACGCAGTATTTT.

The J gene is TRBJ2-7, the V gene TRBV5-1; tentative D call: TRBD2 (6 bases). Germline assignment: CDR1 SGHRS and CDR2 YFSETQ. The V gene lost 10 bases and the J gene lost 6 bases, with 17 bases spanning the gap. CDR3 length: 12 residues. The CDR3 DNA reads as TGCGCCCCCCAGTCGGGACTTTGCGAGCAGTACTTC. This sequence encodes CAPQSGLCEQYF.

The chain links TRBV4-2 to TRBJ2-5; D is unclear. Germline V gives CDR1 LGHNA, CDR2 YNFKEQ. This CDR3 has 14 residues. V lost 0 bases to trimming and J lost 1 base, with 6 bases between them. Here the CDR3 DNA reads TGTGCCAGCAGCCAAGATAACGGCCAAGAGACCCAGTACTTC. Amino acids: CASSQDNGQETQYF.

This clone was detected only once. J is TRBJ1-2 and V is TRBV5-6; 11 nucleotides agree with TRBD1. Trimming removed 1 base from V and 5 bases from J; junction bases left unmatched: 4. This CDR3 contains 15 residues. Germline V gives CDR1 SGHDT, CDR2 YYEEEE. CDR3 bases: TGTGCCAGCAGCTTGTCCGGGACAGGGGGTTATGGCTACACCTTC. It translates to CASSLSGTGGYGYTF.

To note about this clone: Other DNA sequences in this sample translate to the same CDR3. The V and J genes are TRBV28 and TRBJ2-5, with 8 bases matching TRBD1. V shed 3 bases and J 5 bases; nucleotides not matched to a gene: 5. The CDR3 is 14 residues long. Germline-derived CDR1 and CDR2 are MDHEN and SYDVKM. The CDR3 here is CASSLQGARETQYF. The CDR3, as DNA: TGTGCCAGCAGTTTGCAGGGGGCCCGGGAGACCCAGTACTTC.

This clone showed up just a few times. J is TRBJ2-5 and V is TRBV5-4, with D tentatively TRBD1 or TRBD2 (5 bases each). The J call may be faulty, since TRBJ2-7 better matches the DNA end. The CDR3 extends over 13 amino acids. Germline V gives CDR1 SGHNT, CDR2 YYREEE (reference sequence). CDR3 residues: CASSFWGSYEQYF. In DNA, the CDR3 is TGTGCCAGCAGCTTTTGGGGGTCCTACGAGCAGTACTTC.

As for this clone: This specimen includes other DNA sequences encoding the same CDR3. The chain has TRBV19 and TRBJ1-5; the D is unclear. This CDR3 comprises 12 residues. V lost 3 bases to trimming and J lost 6 bases, with 6 bases between them. Germline assignment: CDR1 LNHDA and CDR2 SQIVND (reference sequence). CDR3 loop: CASSIGGQPQHF. As DNA, the CDR3 is TGTGCCAGTAGTATCGGAGGTCAGCCCCAGCATTTT.

This clone appeared a few times. V usage is TRBV5-6 and J usage is TRBJ2-1; tentatively, D is TRBD2 (5 bases). Trimming pared 1 base from V and 4 bases from J, leaving 18 bases between. CDR1 is SGHDT, CDR2 YYEEEE, per germline. The CDR3 is 17 amino acids. In DNA form, the CDR3 reads TGTGCCAGCAGCTTGATGGTCCTAGCAGCCCAATACAATGAGCAGTTCTTC. Translation gives CASSLMVLAAQYNEQFF.

The chain links TRBV4-3 to TRBJ2-7, with 9 bases fitting TRBD1. The CDR3 loop spans 16 amino acids. The germline CDR1 and CDR2 sequences are LGHNA and YSLEER. Trimming took 3 bases from V and 2 from J; bases not matched to a gene: 8. CDR3 sequence (DNA): TGCGCCAGCAGCCACGTTTCCGGGACAGGGACCTACGAGCAGTACTTC. Amino acid sequence: CASSHVSGTGTYEQYF.

This clone was counted between two and nine times. Different DNA sequences within this sample yield the same CDR3. J is TRBJ1-1 and V is TRBV29-1; 9 bases are a match to TRBD1. The CDR3 length is 13 residues. After removal of 6 bases from V and 2 bases from J, the junction contained 4 bases not matched to a gene. Germline-derived CDR1 and CDR2 are SQVTM and ANQGSEA. The CDR3 sequence: CSVDRGSNTEAFF. The CDR3 DNA follows: TGCAGCGTAGACAGGGGGAGCAACACTGAAGCTTTCTTT.